This TCR beta chain appears in the sequencing data of a study of T cell responses to AZD1222 COVID-19 vaccine. Some clones are missing from TCRdb's copy, which holds only in-frame ones; the method was immunoSEQ multiplex PCR. The table includes around 100,000 clones, 90% detected once. There are 13 residues in the CDR3. V was trimmed by 5 bases and J by 6 bases, leaving 11 bases between them. Germline V gives CDR1 MNHEY, CDR2 SVGAGI. The chain recombines TRBV6-5 with TRBJ1-5, with D possibly matching TRBD1 (6 bases). This TCR derives from an adult in good health. The starting material was peripheral blood, obtained on day 0 of AZD1222 vaccination. The CDR3 sequence: CASSRGDGQPQHF. CDR3 DNA: TGTGCCAGCAGTAGGGGGGACGGTCAGCCCCAGCATTTT.